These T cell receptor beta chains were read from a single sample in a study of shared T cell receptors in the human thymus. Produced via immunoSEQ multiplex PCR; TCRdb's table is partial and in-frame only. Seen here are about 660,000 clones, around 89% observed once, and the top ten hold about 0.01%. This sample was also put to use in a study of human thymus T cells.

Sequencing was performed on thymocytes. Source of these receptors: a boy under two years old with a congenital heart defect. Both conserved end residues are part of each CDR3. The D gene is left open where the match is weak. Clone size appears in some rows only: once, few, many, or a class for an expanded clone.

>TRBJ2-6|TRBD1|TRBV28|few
TGTGCCAGCAGTCCCCGGGACAGGGAGGGGTCTGGGGCCAACGTCCTGACTTTC
CASSPRDREGSGANVLTF
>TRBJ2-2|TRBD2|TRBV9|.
TGTGCCAGCAGCGTAGGCCCGGCGGGAGCGAGCACCGGGGAGCTGTTTTTT
CASSVGPAGASTGELFF
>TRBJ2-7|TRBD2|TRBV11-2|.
TGTGCCAGCAGCTCCCCCGGGACTACCTACGAGCAGTACTTC
CASSSPGTTYEQYF
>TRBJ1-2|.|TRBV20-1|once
TGCAGTGCTAGGGGCATCTATGGCTACACCTTC
CSARGIYGYTF
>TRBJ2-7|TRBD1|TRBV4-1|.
TGCGCCAGCAGCCAACCAGGGGGCTACGAGCAGTACTTC
CASSQPGGYEQYF
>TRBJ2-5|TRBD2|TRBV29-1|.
TGCAGCGTTGTACTCGCTAGCGGGAAAGGAGGAGAGATCCAGTACTTC
CSVVLASGKGGEIQYF
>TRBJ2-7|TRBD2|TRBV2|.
TGTGCCAGCAGCTACGGTTGGACTAGCGGGAAATACTACGAGCAGTACTTC
CASSYGWTSGKYYEQYF
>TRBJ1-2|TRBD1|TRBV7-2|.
TGTGCCAGCAGCCCGTCCGGGACAGGGTCTCTAGGGGGCTACACCTTC
CASSPSGTGSLGGYTF
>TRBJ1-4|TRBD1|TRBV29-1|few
TGCAGCGTCGAGAAAGCAGGGGGACTGTTTTTT
CSVEKAGGLFF
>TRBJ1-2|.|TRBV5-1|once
TGCGCCAGCAGCTTGGGCCAGGGGCGCTACACCTTC
CASSLGQGRYTF
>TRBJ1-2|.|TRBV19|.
TGTGCCAGTAGTGCGACGACTCCCCACCATGGCTACACCTTC
CASSATTPHHGYTF
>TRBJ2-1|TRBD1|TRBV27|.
TGTGCCAGCAGTTTATCGGGGACAGAGGACCCAAAATACAATGAGCAGTTCTTC
CASSLSGTEDPKYNEQFF
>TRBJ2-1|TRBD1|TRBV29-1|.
TGCAGCGTTAACAGGGGCCATGAGCAGTTCTTC
CSVNRGHEQFF
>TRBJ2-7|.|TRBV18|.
TGTGCCAGCTCACCATGCGGGACAGTCCCCTACGAGCAGTACTTC
CASSPCGTVPYEQYF
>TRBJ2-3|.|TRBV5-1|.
TGCGCCAGCAGACTTACTAGACAAGTTGGGAAGTATTTT
CASRLTRQVGKYF
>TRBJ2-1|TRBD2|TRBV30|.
TGTGCCTGGATCCTAGCTCTAGCGGGAGGGCCACTGAGTAATGAGCAGTTCTTC
CAWILALAGGPLSNEQFF
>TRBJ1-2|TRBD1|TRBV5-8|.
TGTGCCAGCAAAAGGGGCAGGGGGCCCTATGGCTACACCTTC
CASKRGRGPYGYTF
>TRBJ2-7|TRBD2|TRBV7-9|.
TGTGCCAGCAGCCTCGGGACTAGCGGGGGCTACGAGCAGTACTTC
CASSLGTSGGYEQYF
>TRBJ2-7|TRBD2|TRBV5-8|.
TGTGCCAGCAGCCCACAGCGGGAGACTACACACGAGCAGTACTTC
CASSPQRETTHEQYF
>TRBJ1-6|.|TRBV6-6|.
TGTGCCAGCGGCGGACAGTTCAGCTCCTATAATTCACCCCTCCACTTT
CASGGQFSSYNSPLHF
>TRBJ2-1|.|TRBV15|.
TGTGCCACCAGCAGAGTTTTTTCCGGCAATGAGCAGTTCTTC
CATSRVFSGNEQFF
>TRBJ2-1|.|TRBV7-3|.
TGTGCCAGCAGCTTAATACAGGAAGGGGGTGAGCAGTTCTTC
CASSLIQEGGEQFF
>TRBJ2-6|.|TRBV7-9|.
TGTGCCAGCAGCTCCCCAGGTCGCTCTGGGGCCAACGTCCTGACTTTC
CASSSPGRSGANVLTF
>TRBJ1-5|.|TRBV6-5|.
TGTGCCAGCAGTGTGGACATGCGACAGCCCCAGCATTTT
CASSVDMRQPQHF
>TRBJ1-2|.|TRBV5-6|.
TGTGCCAGCAGCTTCGGACGGACGGGGAACTATGGCTACACCTTC
CASSFGRTGNYGYTF